This section outlines one T cell receptor (beta chain) sequence together with its context. The data are from a study of Ad26.COV2.S vaccination and SARS-CoV-2 variants. V lost 4 bases to trimming and J lost 6 bases, with 13 bases between them. CDR1 and CDR2 (germline): MGHDK, SYGVNS. This CDR3 is 13 amino acids long. TCRdb keeps only in-frame clones here, not all; method: immunoSEQ multiplex PCR. The sample includes some 340,000 clones, about 86% of them seen just once. Described treatment: about 20 received Ad26.COV2.S at low or high dose, single or two shots; several received placebo; per-sample allocation not given. Sample collection was performed on day 63 after the first vaccine or placebo injection.

The source is a person aged 18-60 years who received the Ad26.COV2.S COVID-19 vaccine or a placebo. The sample consisted of peripheral blood, taken in a trial of Ad26.COV2.S vaccine versus placebo. The chain joins TRBV25-1 to TRBJ2-7; maybe TRBD2 (5 bases). The CDR3 sequence: CASSAGRGLEQYF. The CDR3 DNA is TGTGCCAGCAGTGCGGGCAGAGGGCTCGAGCAGTACTTC.